The T cell receptor beta chain under discussion was sequenced for a study of blood T cell repertoires in COVID-19. Study context: Acute and convalescent COVID-19 specimens originated in the United States, Italy and Spain. From T cells, B-cell-depleted T cells, or PBMCs came the material, which was cDNA or gDNA.

This CDR3 has 15 amino acids. In germline, CDR1 is SGDLS, CDR2 YYNGEE. Between the trimmed V and J ends, which lost 3 bases and 0 bases, there was a span of 10 bases. Original analysis: The authors estimated nucleated cell counts from reference gene primer amplification. The method was immunoSEQ multiplex PCR; TCRdb's version includes in-frame clones alone and lacks a portion of them. V and J calls and clone size follow that table, whereas D and trimming were derived from the DNA. This table has 150,000 to 200,000 clones, approximately 90% appearing once. The chain couples TRBV9 to TRBJ2-1; D perhaps matches TRBD2 (5 bases). The sequenced sample was peripheral blood. This TCR came from a man in his fifties with acute or convalescent COVID-19. Here the CDR3 DNA reads TGTGCCAGCAGCGCAGCGGATAGCTCCTACAATGAGCAGTTCTTC. Protein sequence: CASSAADSSYNEQFF.